This T cell receptor beta chain was identified in a study of T-cell reconstitution after alpha-beta-depleted transplantation in children. Findings of the study overall: Diversity of TCRbeta at day 60 was high in some patients, arising from surviving recipient T cells and thymic progenitors. About two months after transplant, alpha-beta T cells reportedly came from several hundred expanded graft clones. Counts and diversity of T cells one year after transplant came mostly from newly produced T cells.

The TCRbeta library incorporated unique molecular identifiers. TCRdb reanalysed the PCR reads using MiXCR and keeps one entry per CDR3 protein. The sample lists 500,000 to 750,000 distinct CDR3 sequences, around 13% occurring once. This CDR3 region has 15 residues. The germline gives CDR1 SGHDT, CDR2 YYEEEE. Unmatched junction bases numbered 8, after V lost 8 bases and J lost 2 bases. This clonotype was seen many times. Antigen specificity is unknown. The material was PBMCs, mostly from graft donor cells, obtained 360 days after TCRalphabeta/CD19-depleted stem cell transplant. V gene TRBV5-6 combines with J gene TRBJ2-2; 8 bases agree with TRBD2. The clonotype comes from a male patient aged 10 to 17 who had a stem cell transplant for acute myeloid leukemia, so the T cells may come from the graft donor. CDR3 sequence reads: CASSIAGINTGELFF. CDR3 DNA: TGTGCCAGTAGTATAGCGGGAATTAACACCGGGGAGCTGTTTTTT.